The clone carrying this TCR beta chain came up a few times. What it binds is unknown. The data were obtained in a study of T-cell reconstitution after alpha-beta-depleted transplantation in children. The study, taken as a whole, reports: Alpha-beta T cells present about two months after transplant were reported to originate from several hundred expanded graft clones. Hyperexpanded clones declined; after one year, newly produced T cells mostly supplied diversity. After transplant, high TCRbeta diversity at day 60 in some patients arose from surviving recipient T cells and thymic progenitors.

Using unique molecular identifiers, the investigators prepared the TCRbeta library. TCRdb ran MiXCR on the PCR reads and lists one entry per CDR3 protein. Of about 980,000 distinct CDR3 sequences in the sample, around 30% are singletons; the top ten hold roughly 30%. The CDR3 has 15 amino acids. Per germline, CDR1 SGHTA and CDR2 FQGNSA. J was trimmed by 4 bases and V by 5 bases; bases with no gene match: 6. The receptor comes from a boy under two years old who had a stem cell transplant for SCID, so the T cells may come from the graft donor. The material was PBMCs, mostly from graft donor cells, obtained 360 days after TCRalphabeta/CD19-depleted stem cell transplant. This chain joins TRBV7-2 and TRBJ1-3, with TRBD1 matching 9 bases. CDR3 residues: CASSPWTGAGNTIYF. The CDR3 coding sequence is TGTGCCAGCAGCCCTTGGACAGGGGCCGGAAACACCATATATTTT. The variable domain in full, with the rest retrieved from reference TRBV7-2 and TRBJ1-3, is GAGVSQSPSNKVTEKGKDVELRCDPISGHTALYWYRQSLGQGLEFLIYFQGNSAPDKSGLPSDRFSAERTGGSVSTLTIQRTQQEDSAVYLCASSPWTGAGNTIYFGEGSWLTVV.